This T cell receptor (beta chain) is from a study of T-cell memory formation after mild COVID-19. Study findings and constraints: Some SARS-CoV-2-responding clones were already detected in memory before infection.

The sample holds a few counts of this clonotype. The antigen is undetermined. TCRdb used MiXCR to reprocess the 5' RACE reads, holding one entry per CDR3 protein. The repertoire has approximately 150,000 distinct CDR3 sequences, around 13% of them found once; the top ten carry around an eighth. Sequenced material: PBMCs or a T cell subset sorted from them (not recorded which). This clonotype originated in an adult woman who had mild COVID-19 (a few samples of this study predate the infection). Cell type and time point are not known.

CDR3 nucleotide sequence: TGTGCCAGCAGAAGGGAGTCAGATACGCAGTATTTT. It encodes CASRRESDTQYF. The V gene is TRBV2, the J gene TRBJ2-3, with D maybe TRBD2 (5 bases). This CDR3 is 12 amino acids long. Germline assignment: CDR1 SNHLY and CDR2 FYNNEI. V gave up 6 bases and J gave up 4 bases, with 8 bases separating them.